This T cell receptor beta chain was recovered during a study of blood T cell repertoires in COVID-19. Study context: PBMCs, B-cell-depleted T cells, or T cells were the source of the cDNA or gDNA that made up the material.

Seattle researchers signed up patients amid active infection and tracked them longitudinally. Assay used: immunoSEQ multiplex PCR; TCRdb lists only in-frame clones, some missing. The sample lists around 170,000 clones; about 87% were seen once. In germline, CDR1 is LGHDT, CDR2 YNNKEL (reference sequence). This CDR3 has 16 residues. Germline trimming cut 6 bases from V and 9 bases from J; bases unmatched to any gene: 13. The rearrangement links TRBV3-1 (or the pseudogene TRBV3-2) to TRBJ2-1; the match to TRBD2 covers 11 bases. The source of this sequence is a man between 60 and 75 years old with COVID-19, enrolled during active disease. Specimen: peripheral blood. The CDR3 sequence is CASRLLAGEGLGEQFF. In DNA, the CDR3 is TGTGCCAGCAGACTACTAGCGGGAGAAGGGTTAGGTGAGCAGTTCTTC.